This T cell receptor beta chain was recovered during a study of blood T cell repertoires in COVID-19. Study-level background: T cells, B-cell-depleted T cells, or PBMCs supplied cDNA or gDNA.

Profiling relied on immunoSEQ multiplex PCR, and the TCRdb table lists in-frame clones only, not all of them. The table has a few hundred thousand clones, 70% to 90% seen once. Germline lookup yields CDR1 LNHDA and CDR2 SQIVND (reference sequence). V was shortened by 4 bases and J by 0 bases, with 15 bases between the two germline ends. This CDR3 comprises 16 residues. This clonotype was sampled from a man aged 25 to 45 who had recovered from COVID-19. The source material was peripheral blood. The V gene is TRBV19, the J gene TRBJ1-1; tentative D call: TRBD1 (6 bases). CDR3 nucleotide sequence: TGTGCCAGTAGTACCGGGGTAGGGGGAATGAACACTGAAGCTTTCTTT. Encoded protein: CASSTGVGGMNTEAFF.